These T cell receptor beta chains were read from a single sample in a study of blood T cell repertoires in COVID-19. The table came from immunoSEQ multiplex PCR; TCRdb's copy has only in-frame clones and leaves some out. The data hold roughly 280,000 clones, with roughly 83% observed a single time. The sample consisted of peripheral blood. The receptors originated from a man in his 60s who had recovered from COVID-19. CDR3s include the opening cysteine and the closing phenylalanine or tryptophan. The order of the fields is J gene, D gene, V gene, clone size, CDR3 DNA, CDR3 protein. The D gene is left open where the match is weak. The listing skips clone size in some rows; elsewhere it reads once, few, many or a size class.

j_gene: TRBJ2-3; d_gene: TRBD1; v_gene: TRBV18; abundance: -; CDR3nt: TGTGCCAGCTCACCCGGACAGGCCAGCACAGATACGCAGTATTTT; CDR3aa: CASSPGQASTDTQYF
j_gene: TRBJ1-2; d_gene: TRBD1; v_gene: TRBV2; abundance: -; CDR3nt: TGTGCCAGCAGTTCTGAGTTGACAGGGGCGAACTATGGCTACACCTTC; CDR3aa: CASSSELTGANYGYTF
j_gene: TRBJ2-2; d_gene: -; v_gene: TRBV7-7; abundance: once; CDR3nt: TGTGCCAGCAGCCCCCGCCGGGAAGGGGAGCTGTTTTTT; CDR3aa: CASSPRREGELFF
j_gene: TRBJ2-5; d_gene: -; v_gene: TRBV5-1; abundance: -; CDR3nt: TGCGCCAGCAGCTTGTCCGGGATACAAGAGACCCAGTACTTC; CDR3aa: CASSLSGIQETQYF
j_gene: TRBJ1-2; d_gene: -; v_gene: TRBV28; abundance: once; CDR3nt: TGTGCCAGCAGTCCAAGACAGGCGCCCTATGGCTACACCTTC; CDR3aa: CASSPRQAPYGYTF
j_gene: TRBJ2-3; d_gene: TRBD2; v_gene: TRBV5-8; abundance: -; CDR3nt: TGTGCCAGCAGCGTACTAGCGGGGGGAACAAATACGCAGTATTTT; CDR3aa: CASSVLAGGTNTQYF
j_gene: TRBJ2-5; d_gene: TRBD2; v_gene: TRBV5-1; abundance: -; CDR3nt: TGCGCCAGCAGCTTGACTAGCGGGAGCGCCGAGACCCAGTACTTC; CDR3aa: CASSLTSGSAETQYF
j_gene: TRBJ2-5; d_gene: -; v_gene: TRBV11-2; abundance: -; CDR3nt: TGTGCCAGCAGGGGGGGAGAGACCCAGTACTTC; CDR3aa: CASRGGETQYF
j_gene: TRBJ2-1; d_gene: TRBD1; v_gene: TRBV28; abundance: -; CDR3nt: TGTGCCAGCAGCCCGGGGGGACAGGGTCATTTCTTC; CDR3aa: CASSPGGQGHFF
j_gene: TRBJ1-3; d_gene: -; v_gene: TRBV5-1; abundance: -; CDR3nt: TGCGCCAGCAGCTTGGAGGGGGAGTACTCTGGAAACACCATATATTTT; CDR3aa: CASSLEGEYSGNTIYF
j_gene: TRBJ1-5; d_gene: TRBD1; v_gene: TRBV15; abundance: -; CDR3nt: TGTGCCACCAGCAGGGGACAGAGTAATCAGCCCCAGCATTTT; CDR3aa: CATSRGQSNQPQHF
j_gene: TRBJ2-1; d_gene: -; v_gene: TRBV4-1; abundance: -; CDR3nt: TGCGCCAGCAGCCAAGATTTAACGGCCCCGGGAGACTACAATGAGCAGTTCTTC; CDR3aa: CASSQDLTAPGDYNEQFF
j_gene: TRBJ2-5; d_gene: -; v_gene: TRBV7-9; abundance: -; CDR3nt: TGTGCCAGCAGCTTAGGGACCGGGGCCCAGTACTTC; CDR3aa: CASSLGTGAQYF
j_gene: TRBJ2-7; d_gene: TRBD2; v_gene: TRBV3-1/TRBV3-2; abundance: -; CDR3nt: TGTGCCAGCAGCCCACTAGCGGGAGATGGGGAGCAGTACTTC; CDR3aa: CASSPLAGDGEQYF
j_gene: TRBJ2-2; d_gene: TRBD1; v_gene: TRBV7-6; abundance: -; CDR3nt: TGTGCCAGCAGCTCGTTGCACAGGGGGCGCGACACCGGGGAGCTGTTTTTT; CDR3aa: CASSSLHRGRDTGELFF
j_gene: TRBJ1-3; d_gene: TRBD1; v_gene: TRBV10-3; abundance: once; CDR3nt: TGTGCCATCAGTTCACAAGGACAGGCTTTCTCTGGAAACACCATATATTTT; CDR3aa: CAISSQGQAFSGNTIYF
j_gene: TRBJ2-5; d_gene: -; v_gene: TRBV5-1; abundance: once; CDR3nt: TGCGCCAGCAGCTTGGGGAGGGTGTCGTATCAAGAGACCCAGTACTTC; CDR3aa: CASSLGRVSYQETQYF
j_gene: TRBJ1-5; d_gene: -; v_gene: TRBV19; abundance: few; CDR3nt: TGTGCCAGTAGTCCCCCGGGACATAGCAATCAGCCCCAGCATTTT; CDR3aa: CASSPPGHSNQPQHF
j_gene: TRBJ1-2; d_gene: -; v_gene: TRBV28; abundance: -; CDR3nt: TGTGCCAGCAGTAAGCCTCACTCCGTCTACACCTTC; CDR3aa: CASSKPHSVYTF
j_gene: TRBJ2-1; d_gene: TRBD1; v_gene: TRBV4-1; abundance: -; CDR3nt: TGCGCCAGCAGCCGCACCGGGACAGGGTCTAGTGGGGGTTACAATGAGCAGTTCTTC; CDR3aa: CASSRTGTGSSGGYNEQFF
j_gene: TRBJ2-5; d_gene: -; v_gene: TRBV5-1; abundance: -; CDR3nt: TGCGCCAGCAGCTTGTCGGGAACCCAAGAGACCCAGTACTTC; CDR3aa: CASSLSGTQETQYF
j_gene: TRBJ1-6; d_gene: TRBD1; v_gene: TRBV30; abundance: -; CDR3nt: TGTGCCTGGCAGAAGGACAGGGGTAATTCACCCCTCCACTTT; CDR3aa: CAWQKDRGNSPLHF
j_gene: TRBJ1-4; d_gene: -; v_gene: TRBV18; abundance: -; CDR3nt: TGTGCCAGCTCACAAGACTTGCCGTCAACTAATGAAAAACTGTTTTTT; CDR3aa: CASSQDLPSTNEKLFF
j_gene: TRBJ2-1; d_gene: TRBD1; v_gene: TRBV11-2; abundance: -; CDR3nt: TGTGCCAGCAGCTTCCGGGACAGGGCCAATGAGCAGTTCTTC; CDR3aa: CASSFRDRANEQFF
j_gene: TRBJ2-5; d_gene: TRBD1; v_gene: TRBV6-1; abundance: -; CDR3nt: TGTGCCAGCAGTGAGGGAGAATTCGGACAGGGATGGGAGACCCAGTACTTC; CDR3aa: CASSEGEFGQGWETQYF
j_gene: TRBJ2-5; d_gene: -; v_gene: TRBV6-6; abundance: -; CDR3nt: TGTGCCAGCAGTTACATCGAAGAGACCCAGTACTTC; CDR3aa: CASSYIEETQYF
j_gene: TRBJ2-5; d_gene: -; v_gene: TRBV5-1; abundance: -; CDR3nt: TGCGCCAGCACAACGGGCCGAGGGCAAGAGACCCAGTACTTC; CDR3aa: CASTTGRGQETQYF
j_gene: TRBJ1-1; d_gene: -; v_gene: TRBV19; abundance: -; CDR3nt: TGTGCCAGTAGTAGGGTACCGGGAGCCCCCATCACTGAAGCTTTCTTT; CDR3aa: CASSRVPGAPITEAFF
j_gene: TRBJ2-7; d_gene: TRBD2; v_gene: TRBV24-1; abundance: -; CDR3nt: TGTGCCACCAGTGATCCTAGCGGGGGCAGGTACGAGCAGTACTTC; CDR3aa: CATSDPSGGRYEQYF
j_gene: TRBJ1-4; d_gene: TRBD1; v_gene: TRBV3-1/TRBV3-2; abundance: -; CDR3nt: TGTGCCAGCAGCCACGGGACAGGGAATCAAAAACTGTTTTTT; CDR3aa: CASSHGTGNQKLFF
j_gene: TRBJ2-1; d_gene: TRBD2; v_gene: TRBV11-2; abundance: -; CDR3nt: TGTGCCAGCAGCCCGGCGGGACTAGCGGGAGGGCCTTTCAATGAGCAGTTCTTC; CDR3aa: CASSPAGLAGGPFNEQFF
j_gene: TRBJ1-1; d_gene: TRBD1; v_gene: TRBV5-5; abundance: -; CDR3nt: TGTGCCAGCAGCCCCCCTCCGACAGGGGTAGAAGCTTTCTTT; CDR3aa: CASSPPPTGVEAFF
j_gene: TRBJ1-6; d_gene: -; v_gene: TRBV10-3; abundance: -; CDR3nt: TGTGCCATCAGCGGGGACATCTCGAATTCACCCCTCCACTTT; CDR3aa: CAISGDISNSPLHF
j_gene: TRBJ1-3; d_gene: -; v_gene: TRBV29-1; abundance: -; CDR3nt: TGCAGCGGCAGACAGGGAAACACCATATATTTT; CDR3aa: CSGRQGNTIYF
j_gene: TRBJ1-2; d_gene: TRBD1; v_gene: TRBV6-5; abundance: -; CDR3nt: TGTGCCAGCAACCCGGGACAGCTGATGGATGGCTACACCTTC; CDR3aa: CASNPGQLMDGYTF
j_gene: TRBJ1-3; d_gene: -; v_gene: TRBV5-8; abundance: -; CDR3nt: TGTGCCAGCAGCCCGGTCGGTGGAGGGGCTGGAAACACCATATATTTT; CDR3aa: CASSPVGGGAGNTIYF
j_gene: TRBJ2-3; d_gene: TRBD2; v_gene: TRBV10-3; abundance: -; CDR3nt: TGTGCCATCAGTGAGTCTCTAGCGGGGGGGCCAGATACGCAGTATTTT; CDR3aa: CAISESLAGGPDTQYF
j_gene: TRBJ2-7; d_gene: -; v_gene: TRBV27; abundance: -; CDR3nt: TGTGCCAGCGGCTACAGGGTCCTTAACTCCTACGAGCAGTACTTC; CDR3aa: CASGYRVLNSYEQYF
j_gene: TRBJ2-7; d_gene: -; v_gene: TRBV5-6; abundance: -; CDR3nt: TGTGCCAGCAGCTTGGCCAGGCAGGGCTACGAGCAGTACTTC; CDR3aa: CASSLARQGYEQYF
j_gene: TRBJ1-2; d_gene: TRBD1; v_gene: TRBV6-1; abundance: -; CDR3nt: TGTGCCAGCAGTCTAAGGACAGGGGAAATCTATGGCTACACCTTC; CDR3aa: CASSLRTGEIYGYTF
j_gene: TRBJ1-5; d_gene: -; v_gene: TRBV19; abundance: -; CDR3nt: TGTGCCAGTAGTAAGAGTACGAGCAATCAGCCCCAGCATTTT; CDR3aa: CASSKSTSNQPQHF